This entry concerns a single TCR beta chain. These data belong to a study of control samples from healthy donors and cancer patients. The data were produced by immunoSEQ multiplex PCR, yet TCRdb's version contains in-frame clones alone and is incomplete. The sample lists around 110,000 clones; approximately 90% were seen once. Sequences were obtained from PBMCs. The origin of this receptor is a woman in her 50s with colorectal cancer.

CDR3 coding DNA: TGTGCCAGCAGCGCGGACAGCCCGGACAAGTTCTTC. It codes for CASSADSPDKFF. This sequence joins TRBV9 and TRBJ2-1, with a possible D match to TRBD1 (6 bases). Germline V lookup: CDR1 SGDLS, CDR2 YYNGEE. The V gene lost 3 bases and the J gene lost 14 bases, with 15 bases spanning the gap. The CDR3 runs 12 residues.